One and the same sample provided the 2 T cell receptor beta chains below, sequenced in a study of cytomegalovirus exposure and HLA in healthy donors. In the PCR, 60 Vbeta and 13 Jbeta primers were used. Assay used: immunoSEQ multiplex PCR; TCRdb lists only in-frame clones, some missing. The sample includes approximately 100,000 clones, less than 80% of them seen just once. The sample consisted of PBMCs. The receptors derive from a middle-aged woman in good health and CMV-seronegative.

This chain uses TRBV2 with TRBJ2-7; 7 bases line up with TRBD2. CDR1 and CDR2 (germline): SNHLY, FYNNEI. Unmatched junction bases numbered 4, after V lost 7 bases and J lost 4 bases. This CDR3 comprises 12 residues. For the CDR3, the DNA is TGTGCCAGCAAGGGGCGGGGGTACGAGCAGTACTTC. It translates to CASKGRGYEQYF.

V and J are TRBV10-1 and TRBJ1-3; D gene unclear. The germline V gene has CDR1 WNHNN and CDR2 SYGVQD (reference sequence). This CDR3 contains 12 residues. Trimming left V 6 bases short and J 3 bases short, with 6 bases between. CDR3 DNA sequence: TGCGCCAGCAGGAGTAGTGGAAACACCATATATTTT. This encodes CASRSSGNTIYF.